This T cell receptor (beta chain) was sequenced for a study of T cell repertoires in cytomegalovirus infection. Background on the study: Well-studied HLA-B-restricted CMV epitopes were used in the study alongside recently identified HLA-C-restricted ones. The public TCR beta signatures pointed to both CMV infection and matching HLA type. Findings and limits, study-wide: Summed public TCR beta family frequency identified CMV carriers bearing the relevant HLA. Dominating the ex vivo response were TCR beta clonotypes that were CMV-specific and HLA-C-restricted.

In the case of this clonotype: What it recognizes is unknown.

MiXCR, run by TCRdb on the reads, gives a single entry per CDR3 protein. The data hold 550,000 to 700,000 distinct CDR3 sequences, with around 40% observed a single time. This CDR3 comprises 18 residues. V lost 1 base, J lost 5 bases, and 13 bases stayed unmatched. Germline assignment: CDR1 KGHSH and CDR2 LQKENI. This sequence joins TRBV18 and TRBJ2-5; the match to TRBD2 covers 10 bases. This specimen was cultured PBMCs, taken from culture after CMV antigen stimulation. The source is a human donor in good health (CMV status not recorded). Some clones in this sample may be carry-over from other donors' samples. The CDR3 DNA follows: TGTGCCAGCTCACCACGGTTATTTAGCGGGAGGACTTATGAGACCCAGTACTTC. It codes for CASSPRLFSGRTYETQYF.